This is a list of T cell receptor beta chains from one sample in a study of OX40 agonist ivuxolimab in advanced cancers. Sequenced by immunoSEQ multiplex PCR; TCRdb stores in-frame clones only, minus some. Among more than 35,000 clones listed, approximately 80% were seen once. Sequenced here: CD4+ or CD8+ T cells sorted from blood, sampled in a trial of the OX40 agonist ivuxolimab. These receptor sequences come from an adult with an advanced solid tumor such as melanoma, head and neck, liver or kidney cancer. Each CDR3 is given with its conserved first and last residue. D genes are given only for firm matches. Not all rows give a size; the values are once, few, many and, for expanded clones, a class.

clone size	D gene	V gene	J gene	CDR3 length	CDR3 protein	CDR3 DNA
-	-	TRBV29-1	TRBJ1-3	13	CSVPYGGGNTIYF	TGCAGCGTTCCCTACGGAGGTGGAAACACCATATATTTT
-	-	TRBV20-1	TRBJ1-2	11	CSASVSYGYTF	TGCAGTGCTAGTGTGAGCTATGGCTACACCTTC
-	-	TRBV2	TRBJ2-7	13	CASCGGIDYEQYF	TGTGCCAGCTGCGGTGGAATTGACTACGAGCAGTACTTC
-	TRBD2	TRBV27	TRBJ2-4	15	CASSHLAGVWNIQYF	TGTGCCAGCAGTCACCTAGCGGGAGTGTGGAACATTCAGTACTTC
few	TRBD1	TRBV7-2	TRBJ2-7	12	CASSLTGTEQYF	TGTGCCAGCAGCCTGACAGGGACCGAGCAGTACTTC
-	-	TRBV6-5	TRBJ2-1	14	CASRRGSSYNEQFF	TGTGCCAGCAGGAGGGGGAGCTCCTACAATGAGCAGTTCTTC
once	TRBD2	TRBV11-2	TRBJ2-1	19	CASSKLLAGVLMSYNEQFF	TGTGCCAGCAGCAAATTACTAGCGGGAGTACTTATGTCCTACAATGAGCAGTTCTTC
-	-	TRBV30	TRBJ1-4	14	CAWRAGSTNEKLFF	TGTGCCTGGAGAGCAGGGTCAACTAATGAAAAACTGTTTTTT
-	TRBD1	TRBV7-2	TRBJ1-2	15	CASSSRQGVEYRYTF	TGTGCCAGCAGCTCTAGACAGGGGGTGGAATACCGCTACACCTTC
few	-	TRBV10-3	TRBJ1-2	13	CAISANTGFGYTF	TGTGCCATCAGTGCGAATACAGGATTTGGCTACACCTTC
-	TRBD1	TRBV7-7	TRBJ1-5	16	CASSVRGGGRNQPQHF	TGTGCCAGCAGCGTCCGAGGAGGGGGCCGCAATCAGCCCCAGCATTTT
-	-	TRBV10-3	TRBJ2-1	13	CAISRALGNEQFF	TGTGCCATCAGTAGGGCCCTAGGCAATGAGCAGTTCTTC